These 6 T cell receptor beta chains were all obtained from the same sample, sequenced in a study of CD8 T cells in Susac syndrome. The RNA input was roughly 0.45 to 1 ug, and it was reverse transcribed with random hexamers. Using its own MiXCR run on the immunoSEQ multiplex PCR reads, TCRdb lists one record per CDR3 protein. The repertoire holds 150,000 to 200,000 distinct CDR3 sequences, with roughly 90% as singletons. Sequences were obtained from CD4+ T cells from PBMCs. The receptor set was obtained from a human donor with Susac syndrome.

The chain combines TRBV27 with TRBJ2-1; 7 bases are a match to TRBD1. CDR3 length: 14 residues. CDR1 is MNHEY, CDR2 SMNVEV, per germline (reference sequence). The junction had 14 bases not matched to a gene; V was cut back by 6 bases and J by 12 bases. The DNA of the CDR3 is TGTGCCAGCAGGGCCGGGACAGCGGTTCCGGTGCAGTTCTTC. This gives the protein CASRAGTAVPVQFF.

This clonotype appeared once. The V and J genes are TRBV20-1 and TRBJ2-1, with D uncertain. The ends were cut back, 0 bases at V and 3 bases at J, with 6 bases in the middle. Germline V gene lookup returns CDR1 DFQATT and CDR2 SNEGSKA (reference sequence). The length of the CDR3 is 13 residues. In DNA, the CDR3 is TGCAGTGCTAGAGATACGGGCTACAATGAGCAGTTCTTC. It codes for CSARDTGYNEQFF.

The V and J genes are TRBV27 and TRBJ2-5; D ambiguous. The length of the CDR3 is 13 residues. The V end lost 3 bases, the J end lost 0 bases, and 5 bases lay between the germline ends. In germline, CDR1 is MNHEY, CDR2 SMNVEV (reference sequence). This CDR3 is CASSLGHQETQYF. CDR3 sequence (DNA): TGTGCCAGCAGTTTGGGTCACCAAGAGACCCAGTACTTC.

The gene calls are TRBV2 and TRBJ1-2; 7 nucleotides agree with TRBD1. V shed 3 bases, J shed 13 bases, and the junction held 11 bases outside the gene matches. The germline V gene encodes CDR1 SNHLY and CDR2 FYNNEI. The CDR3 is made up of 13 amino acids. CDR3 DNA: TGTGCCAGCAGTGATAATCCTGTGACAGGGTGCACCTTC. Translating gives CASSDNPVTGCTF.

V gene TRBV7-2 combines with J gene TRBJ2-1; 14 bases are a match to TRBD2. Germline V gene data show CDR1 as SGHTA and CDR2 as FQGNSA. The ends lost 1 base at V and 8 bases at J; junction bases unmatched: 4. This CDR3 is 16 amino acids long. CDR3 DNA sequence: TGTGCCAGCAGCTTAGGACTAGCGGGAGGGATATATGAGCAGTTCTTC. Translated, it gives CASSLGLAGGIYEQFF.

In its sample, this clonotype was seen a few times. The rearrangement joins TRBV24-1 to TRBJ2-5; possibly TRBD1 for D (6 bases). CDR3 length: 14 amino acids. CDR1 is KGHDR, CDR2 SFDVKD, per germline. Trimming pared 3 bases from V and 2 bases from J, leaving 9 bases between. The CDR3 DNA sequence: TGTGCCACCAGTGATGGTACAGGGCAAGAGACCCAGTACTTC. Protein product: CATSDGTGQETQYF.